This TCR beta chain was sequenced in a study of persistence of HIV-infected CD4 T cells. Nonspecific anti-CD3/anti-CD28 bead stimulation represents the broad CD4+ T cell repertoire. CD4+ T cells upregulating both CD40 ligand and CD69 were sorted as responding cells. Sequencing used immunoSEQ version 4 in survey mode. This table comes from immunoSEQ multiplex PCR, and its TCRdb copy is limited to in-frame clones, with some not included. The profile shows about 43,000 clones, 80% to 90% of them singletons. As for this clone: Its antigen is currently unknown.

CDR1 is KGHSH and CDR2 is LQKENI in the germline V gene. This CDR3 region has 16 residues. Between the trimmed V and J ends, which lost 0 bases and 6 bases, there was a span of 17 bases. The receptor's source is an adult man with HIV who was CMV-seropositive. The sample consisted of CD4+ T cells sorted from PBMCs after approximately 19-hour stimulation, taken from a patient who received antiretroviral therapy. The J gene is TRBJ1-2, the V gene TRBV18; D is possibly TRBD1 (5 bases). The CDR3 DNA is TGTGCCAGCTCACCACCGATGGGCGGGGCCAAGGATGGCTACACCTTC. This translates into CASSPPMGGAKDGYTF.